This TCR beta chain derives from a study of regulatory T cells in long-lasting Graves disease. To make TCR beta libraries, researchers used iRepertoire HTBI primers and Arm-PCR of CDR3 regions. TCRdb called the multiplex PCR reads again in MiXCR, with one record for every CDR3 protein. The table lists approximately 470,000 distinct CDR3 sequences, under 25% of them singletons, with about 7.8% in the top ten. The time point here: persistent/refractory GD, antithyroid drugs over 5 years with positive TRAb. From PBMCs, RNA was extracted and then used to make the TCR library. The ends were cut back, 0 bases at V and 2 bases at J, with 2 bases in the middle. CDR1 and CDR2 (germline): SQVTM, ANQGSEA. The CDR3 spans 11 residues. The table lists this clonotype with many counts.

This clonotype was sampled from a female donor with Graves disease. The V and J genes are TRBV29-1 and TRBJ2-7, with D unclear. Sequenced here: peripheral blood mononuclear cells (PBMCs), sampled when the disease was refractory, from a patient treated with antithyroid drugs. The CDR3 sequence: CSVEDPYEQYF. As DNA, the CDR3 is TGCAGCGTTGAAGATCCCTACGAGCAGTACTTC.